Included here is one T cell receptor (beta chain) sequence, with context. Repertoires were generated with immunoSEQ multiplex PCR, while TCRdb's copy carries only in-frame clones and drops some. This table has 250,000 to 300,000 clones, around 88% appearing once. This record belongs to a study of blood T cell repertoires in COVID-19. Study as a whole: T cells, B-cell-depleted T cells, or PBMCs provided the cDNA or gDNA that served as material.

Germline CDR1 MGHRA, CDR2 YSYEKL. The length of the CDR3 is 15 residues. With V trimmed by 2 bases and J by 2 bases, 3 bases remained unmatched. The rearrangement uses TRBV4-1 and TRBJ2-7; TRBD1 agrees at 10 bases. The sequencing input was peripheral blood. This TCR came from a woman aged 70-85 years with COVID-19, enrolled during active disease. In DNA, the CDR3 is TGCGCCAGCAGCCAACAGGGACAGGGGACCTACGAGCAGTACTTC. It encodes CASSQQGQGTYEQYF.